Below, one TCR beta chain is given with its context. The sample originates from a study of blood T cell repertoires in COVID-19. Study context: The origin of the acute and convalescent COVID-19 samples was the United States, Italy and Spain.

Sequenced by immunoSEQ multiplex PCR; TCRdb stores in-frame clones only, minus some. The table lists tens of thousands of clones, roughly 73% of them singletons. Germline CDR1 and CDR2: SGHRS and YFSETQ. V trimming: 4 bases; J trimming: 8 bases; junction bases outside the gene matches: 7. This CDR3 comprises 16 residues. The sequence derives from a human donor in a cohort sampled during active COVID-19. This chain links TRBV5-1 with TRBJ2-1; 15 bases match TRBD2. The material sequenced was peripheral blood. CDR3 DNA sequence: TGCGCCAGCAGCCGGACTAGCGGGGGGGCCTTCGATGAGCAGTTCTTC. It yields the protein CASSRTSGGAFDEQFF.